This T cell receptor (beta chain) is drawn from a study of T-cell memory formation after mild COVID-19. TCRdb passed the 5' RACE reads through MiXCR, listing each CDR3 protein once. The table shows hundreds of thousands of distinct CDR3 sequences, with 20% to 30% occurring only once. This CDR3 spans 15 amino acids. Deletions cut 5 bases from V and 0 bases from J, with 10 bases between. This sequence was found in an adult woman who had mild COVID-19 (a few samples of this study predate the infection). Cell type and time point are not known. The sequenced sample consisted of PBMCs or a T cell subset sorted from them (not recorded which). The chain carries TRBV12-3 or TRBV12-4 and TRBJ2-2; D unclear. CDR3 nucleotides: TGTGCCAGCAGTCCCCGACACTCGAACACCGGGGAGCTGTTTTTT. Translated, it gives CASSPRHSNTGELFF.